The 11 T cell receptor beta chains reported below all come from one sample, sequenced in a study of beta chain features in type 1 diabetes. Study-wide findings and caveats: Researchers report that Type 1 diabetes patients had moderately but significantly shorter TCRB CDR3s across all four CD4+ subsets.

For these TCRs, the target antigens are not known. Expressed TCRB transcripts were sequenced because the entire RNA isolate underwent reverse transcription. This table comes from immunoSEQ multiplex PCR, and its TCRdb copy is limited to in-frame clones, with some not included. The repertoire includes 300,000 or so clones, around 9.3% of them detected once, and roughly 0.99% sits in the top ten. What was sequenced was central memory CD4+ T cells from blood. The receptors shown here come from a man between 25 and 39 years old with type 1 diabetes.

This clone has only a few counts. The chain carries TRBV7-9 and TRBJ2-7, with unresolved D. Per the germline V gene, CDR1 is SEHNR and CDR2 is FQNEAQ (reference sequence). Trimming stripped 2 bases from V and 5 bases from J, with 7 bases between. This CDR3 comprises 12 residues. The CDR3 loop reads CASSLSTDEQYF. CDR3 nucleotide sequence: TGTGCCAGCAGCTTAAGCACTGACGAGCAGTACTTC.

Ten or more counts support this clone. The chain recombines TRBV23-1 with TRBJ2-7; TRBD1 might be the D (6 bases). TRBV23-1 belongs to the ORF category, with a function that is uncertain. The V end was cut by 3 bases, the J end by 5 bases, with 20 bases between. This CDR3 comprises 16 residues. The DNA of the CDR3 is TGCGCCAGCAGTCAGCCAACAGGGATTCTCCTAGACGAGCAGTACTTC. This encodes CASSQPTGILLDEQYF.

This clone was recorded a few times. CDR3 nucleotides: TGCGCCAGCAGAGGAGGGGTAAGCAGCGAGCAGTACTTC. Amino acids: CASRGGVSSEQYF. The chain links TRBV5-1 to TRBJ2-7; D perhaps matches TRBD2 (6 bases). The CDR3 runs to 13 residues. Germline CDR1 reads SGHRS; CDR2 reads YFSETQ. Trimming removed 5 bases at V and 6 bases at J, with 15 bases between. Using reference TRBV5-1 and TRBJ2-7 for the parts outside the CDR3, the full variable domain is KAGVTQTPRYLIKTRGQQVTLSCSPISGHRSVSWYQQTPGQGLQFLFEYFSETQRNKGNFPGRFSGRQFSNSRSEMNVSTLELGDSALYLCASRGGVSSEQYFGPGTRLTVT.

Only a few counts were recorded for this clone. CDR3 bases: TGTGCCAGCAGTTTTTATCAACAGGGTAAGCGGACCGGGGAGCTGTTTTTT. As protein: CASSFYQQGKRTGELFF. The chain carries TRBV5-6 and TRBJ2-2, with D possibly TRBD1 on 6 matching bases. V was pared by 5 bases and J by 5 bases, with 22 bases between. Germline assignment: CDR1 SGHDT and CDR2 YYEEEE. The CDR3 is made up of 17 amino acids.

On this clone itself: Other DNA sequences within the sample encode an identical CDR3. The chain recombines TRBV28 with TRBJ2-5; a weak D match, TRBD2 (5 bases). Germline CDR1 MDHEN, CDR2 SYDVKM. The germline V and J ends were trimmed by 5 bases and 2 bases, with 9 bases remaining between them. The CDR3 contains 13 residues. As DNA, the CDR3 is TGTGCCAGCAGTCCATCGGGACAAGAGACCCAGTACTTC. It translates to CASSPSGQETQYF.

This clone came up a few times. V usage is TRBV27 and J usage is TRBJ1-6; 8 nucleotides match TRBD1. From germline, CDR1 is MNHEY and CDR2 SMNVEV (reference sequence). V shed 5 bases and J 10 bases; nucleotides not matched to a gene: 10. The CDR3 consists of 15 residues. Here the CDR3 reads CASSPGQGGRSPLHF. CDR3 sequence (DNA): TGTGCCAGCAGTCCAGGACAGGGCGGGCGGTCACCCCTCCACTTT.

This clone came up a few times. The chain links TRBV28 to TRBJ2-7; D may match TRBD1 or TRBD2 (6 bases each). CDR3 length: 14 residues. Per germline, CDR1 MDHEN and CDR2 SYDVKM. V was trimmed by 5 bases and J by 7 bases, leaving 18 bases between them. CDR3 loop: CASSPPGKGGEQYF. The CDR3, as DNA: TGTGCCAGCAGTCCACCAGGGAAAGGGGGGGAGCAGTACTTC.

The chain employs TRBV15 and TRBJ1-1; D possibly corresponds to TRBD1 (5 bases). Trimming stripped 0 bases from V and 1 base from J, with 9 bases between. CDR1 LNHNV and CDR2 YYDKDF come from the germline V gene (reference sequence). This CDR3 comprises 15 residues. The CDR3 here is CATSREGGRNTEAFF. The CDR3 DNA reads as TGTGCCACCAGCAGAGAGGGGGGTAGGAACACTGAAGCTTTCTTT.

This clone was recorded a few times. The V call is TRBV10-1, the J call TRBJ2-7; D may be TRBD1 (5 bases). This CDR3 is built from 14 residues. Germline CDR1 and CDR2: WNHNN and SYGVQD (reference sequence). Trimming cost V 7 bases and J 0 bases, with 13 bases left between them. The CDR3 spells CASILLTASYEQYF. DNA for the CDR3: TGCGCCAGCATTCTACTGACAGCCTCCTACGAGCAGTACTTC.

This clone was found a few times. V usage is TRBV30 and J usage is TRBJ2-7; 9 bases line up with TRBD1. With 0 bases clipped from V and 4 bases from J, the junction kept 7 bases outside the gene matches. The CDR3 consists of 15 residues. The germline CDR1 and CDR2 sequences are GTSNPN and SVGIG (reference sequence). DNA of the CDR3: TGTGCCTGGAGTGTACCGGGACAGGGATGGTACGAGCAGTACTTC. Encoded protein: CAWSVPGQGWYEQYF.

This clone turned up a few times. The sample has other DNA sequences that encode this CDR3 too. The rearrangement joins TRBV5-6 to TRBJ2-3, with D maybe TRBD2 (5 bases). V was cut by 8 bases and J by 6 bases, with 10 bases left in between. Germline values: CDR1 SGHDT, CDR2 YYEEEE. This CDR3 has 11 residues. CDR3 amino acids: CASHGGDTQYF. The DNA of the CDR3 is TGTGCCAGTCACGGCGGGGATACGCAGTATTTT.